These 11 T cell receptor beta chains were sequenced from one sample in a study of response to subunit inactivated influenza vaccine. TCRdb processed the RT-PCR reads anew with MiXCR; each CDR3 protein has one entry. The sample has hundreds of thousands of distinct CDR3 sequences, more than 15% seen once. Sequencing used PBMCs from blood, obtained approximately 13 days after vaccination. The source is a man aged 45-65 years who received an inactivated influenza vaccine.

The CDR3 sequence is CASSPDGAGVSTDTQYF. The DNA for the CDR3 is TGTGCCAGCAGCCCCGATGGTGCGGGAGTCAGCACAGATACGCAGTATTTT. The chain carries TRBV28 and TRBJ2-3, with 7 bases lining up with TRBD2. In germline, CDR1 is MDHEN, CDR2 SYDVKM. CDR3 length: 17 residues. J gave up 0 bases and V 6 bases, and 12 bases lay outside the gene matches. Using reference TRBV28 and TRBJ2-3 for the parts outside the CDR3, the full variable domain is DVKVTQSSRYLVKRTGEKVFLECVQDMDHENMFWYRQDPGLGLRLIYFSYDVKMKEKGDIPEGYSVSREKKERFSLILESASTNQTSMYLCASSPDGAGVSTDTQYFGPGTRLTVL.

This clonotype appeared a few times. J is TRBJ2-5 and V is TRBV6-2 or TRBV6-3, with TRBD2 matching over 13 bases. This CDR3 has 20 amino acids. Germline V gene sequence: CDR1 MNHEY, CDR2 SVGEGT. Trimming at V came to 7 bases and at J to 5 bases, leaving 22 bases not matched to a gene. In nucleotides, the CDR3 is TGTGCCAGCACCCACCTGAGACAGGGAAAAAGGACTAGCGGGGGTGAGACCCAGTACTTC. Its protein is CASTHLRQGKRTSGGETQYF.

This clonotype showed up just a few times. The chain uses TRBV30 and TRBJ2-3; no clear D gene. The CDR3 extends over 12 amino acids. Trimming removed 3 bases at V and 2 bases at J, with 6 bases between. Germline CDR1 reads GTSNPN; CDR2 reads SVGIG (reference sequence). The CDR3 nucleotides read TGTGCCTGGAGCTTTTACACAGATACGCAGTATTTT. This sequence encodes CAWSFYTDTQYF.

The CDR3 DNA reads as TGTGCCAGCAGCTTAAAGCAAACAGGGGTCTATGGCTACACCTTC. This gives the protein CASSLKQTGVYGYTF. The chain joins TRBV13 to TRBJ1-2, with TRBD1 matching over 7 bases. Germline CDR1 is PRHDT and CDR2 is FYEKMQ (reference sequence). The V segment lost 2 bases and the J segment 4 bases; nucleotides outside the gene matches: 7. The length of the CDR3 is 15 residues. Together with reference TRBV13 and TRBJ1-2, the CDR3 gives the full variable domain: AAGVIQSPRHLIKEKRETATLKCYPIPRHDTVYWYQQGPGQDPQFLISFYEKMQSDKGSIPDRFSAQQFSDYHSELNMSSLELGDSALYFCASSLKQTGVYGYTFGSGTRLTVV.

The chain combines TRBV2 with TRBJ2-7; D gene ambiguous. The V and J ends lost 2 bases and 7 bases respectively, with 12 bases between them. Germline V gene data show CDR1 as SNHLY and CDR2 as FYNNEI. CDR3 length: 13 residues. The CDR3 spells CASSEYDLGEQYF. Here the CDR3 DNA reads TGTGCCAGCAGTGAATACGACTTGGGGGAGCAGTACTTC.

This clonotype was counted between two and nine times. The chain's CDR3 is CSATHRGTDYGYTF. CDR3 coding DNA: TGCAGTGCTACCCACAGGGGTACGGACTATGGCTACACCTTC. The gene calls are TRBV20-1 and TRBJ1-2, with TRBD1 matching over 7 bases. CDR1 is DFQATT, CDR2 SNEGSKA, per germline (reference sequence). The J segment lost 3 bases and the V segment lost 4 bases, leaving 8 bases of the junction unmatched. The CDR3 is 14 amino acids.

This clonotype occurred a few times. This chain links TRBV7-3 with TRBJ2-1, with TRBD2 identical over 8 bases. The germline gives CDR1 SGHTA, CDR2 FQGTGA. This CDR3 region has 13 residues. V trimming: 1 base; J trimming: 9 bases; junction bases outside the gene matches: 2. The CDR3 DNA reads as TGTGCCAGCAGCTTAAGCAGCGGGGGTGAGCAGTTCTTC. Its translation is CASSLSSGGEQFF.

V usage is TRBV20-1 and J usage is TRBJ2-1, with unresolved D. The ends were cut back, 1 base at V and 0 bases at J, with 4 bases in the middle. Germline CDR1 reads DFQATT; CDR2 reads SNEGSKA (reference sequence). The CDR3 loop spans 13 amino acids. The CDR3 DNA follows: TGCAGTGCTAGAGTACTCTCCTACAATGAGCAGTTCTTC. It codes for CSARVLSYNEQFF.

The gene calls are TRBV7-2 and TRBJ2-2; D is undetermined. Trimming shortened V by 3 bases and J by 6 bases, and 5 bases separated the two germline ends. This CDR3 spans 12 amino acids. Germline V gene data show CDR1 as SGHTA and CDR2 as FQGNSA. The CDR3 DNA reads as TGTGCCAGCAGCTTCCCCCCCGGGGAGCTGTTTTTT. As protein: CASSFPPGELFF.

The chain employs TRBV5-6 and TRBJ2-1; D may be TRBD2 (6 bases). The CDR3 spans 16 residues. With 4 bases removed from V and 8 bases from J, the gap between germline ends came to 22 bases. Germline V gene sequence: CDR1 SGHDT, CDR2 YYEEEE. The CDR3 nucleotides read TGTGCCAGCAGCCAATTTGGCGGGGACGGGTACGATGAGCAGTTCTTC. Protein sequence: CASSQFGGDGYDEQFF. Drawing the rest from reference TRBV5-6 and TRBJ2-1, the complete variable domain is DAGVTQSPTHLIKTRGQQVTLRCSPKSGHDTVSWYQQALGQGPQFIFQYYEEEERQRGNFPDRFSGHQFPNYSSELNVNALLLGDSALYLCASSQFGGDGYDEQFFGPGTRLTVL.

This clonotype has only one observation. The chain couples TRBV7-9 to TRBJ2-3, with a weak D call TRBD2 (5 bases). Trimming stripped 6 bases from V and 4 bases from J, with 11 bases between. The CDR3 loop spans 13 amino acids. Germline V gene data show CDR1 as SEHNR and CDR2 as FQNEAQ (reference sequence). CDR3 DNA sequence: TGTGCCAGCAGTCTATACGGGGCAGATACGCAGTATTTT. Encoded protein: CASSLYGADTQYF.